This passage covers 7 T cell receptor beta chains from one sample sequenced in a study of T-cell reconstitution after alpha-beta-depleted transplantation in children. Construction of the TCRbeta library involved unique molecular identifiers. MiXCR, run by TCRdb on the PCR reads, gives a single entry per CDR3 protein. Of approximately 390,000 distinct CDR3 sequences in the sample, roughly a tenth are singletons; the top ten hold about 5%. This material consisted of PBMCs from the stem cell graft donor, taken from the stem cell graft. These receptor sequences come from a human donor who donated a stem cell graft to a child with acute myeloid leukemia.

This clonotype was seen only a few times. DNA for the CDR3: TGTGCCAGCAGCTTAGGCCCTGAGGGGCCCGGTTCACCCCTCCACTTT. Translation gives CASSLGPEGPGSPLHF. The rearrangement joins TRBV7-2 to TRBJ1-6, with a tentative D call TRBD1 (5 bases). Germline CDR1 SGHTA, CDR2 FQGNSA. The CDR3 loop spans 16 amino acids. Trimming removed 1 base at V and 9 bases at J, with 16 bases between.

The chain couples TRBV5-1 to TRBJ1-1; D is undetermined. The CDR3 covers 14 residues. Trimming cost V 0 bases and J 3 bases, with 9 bases left between them. Looked up from germline, CDR1 is SGHRS and CDR2 is YFSETQ. The CDR3 loop reads CASSLGRVDTEAFF. The CDR3, as DNA: TGCGCCAGCAGCTTGGGTAGGGTGGACACTGAAGCTTTCTTT. The whole variable domain, remainder taken from reference TRBV5-1 and TRBJ1-1, is KAGVTQTPRYLIKTRGQQVTLSCSPISGHRSVSWYQQTPGQGLQFLFEYFSETQRNKGNFPGRFSGRQFSNSRSEMNVSTLELGDSALYLCASSLGRVDTEAFFGQGTRLTVV.

This clonotype was counted only a few times. The gene calls are TRBV6-4 and TRBJ2-1, with 7 bases matching TRBD2. This CDR3 region has 15 residues. From germline, CDR1 is MRHNA and CDR2 SNTAGT. With V trimmed by 6 bases and J by 0 bases, 5 bases remained unmatched. The CDR3 here is CASRPSGFSYNEQFF. The CDR3 DNA is TGTGCCAGCAGACCTAGCGGATTCTCCTACAATGAGCAGTTCTTC.

This clonotype was counted between two and nine times. The rearrangement joins TRBV5-1 to TRBJ2-3, with TRBD2 matching over 8 bases. Germline V gene lookup returns CDR1 SGHRS and CDR2 YFSETQ. The V gene end was trimmed by 0 bases and the J gene end by 3 bases; junction bases not matched to a gene: 9. This CDR3 is 17 amino acids long. CDR3 loop: CASSLDPQRESTDTQYF. As DNA, the CDR3 is TGCGCCAGCAGCTTGGACCCCCAGCGGGAGTCGACAGATACGCAGTATTTT.

This clonotype was seen only a few times. The chain couples TRBV20-1 to TRBJ2-1; D is perhaps TRBD2 (5 bases). Per the germline V gene, CDR1 is DFQATT and CDR2 is SNEGSKA (reference sequence). The CDR3 runs 15 residues. Trimming removed 0 bases at V and 9 bases at J, with 18 bases between. CDR3 sequence (DNA): TGCAGTGCTAGAGACAATGCACAACCCGGAGGTGAGCAGTTCTTC. Translating gives CSARDNAQPGGEQFF.

The genes are TRBV7-2 and TRBJ2-5, with TRBD2 matching 8 bases. The germline V gene has CDR1 SGHTA and CDR2 FQGNSA. CDR3 length equals 16 residues. Trimming took 5 bases from V and 5 from J; bases not matched to a gene: 13. The CDR3 DNA is TGTGCCAGCAGCCTGCGGGGTCGGGGGGGCAGGGAGACCCAGTACTTC. Protein sequence: CASSLRGRGGRETQYF.

This rearrangement joins TRBV30 to TRBJ2-1; 13 nucleotides align to TRBD2. V lost 4 bases to trimming and J lost 6 bases; unmatched junction nucleotides: 6. Germline V gives CDR1 GTSNPN, CDR2 SVGIG (reference sequence). There are 15 residues in the CDR3. The DNA for the CDR3 is TGTGCCTGGACCGGACTAGCGGGAGTGTTCAATGAGCAGTTCTTC. Protein product: CAWTGLAGVFNEQFF.